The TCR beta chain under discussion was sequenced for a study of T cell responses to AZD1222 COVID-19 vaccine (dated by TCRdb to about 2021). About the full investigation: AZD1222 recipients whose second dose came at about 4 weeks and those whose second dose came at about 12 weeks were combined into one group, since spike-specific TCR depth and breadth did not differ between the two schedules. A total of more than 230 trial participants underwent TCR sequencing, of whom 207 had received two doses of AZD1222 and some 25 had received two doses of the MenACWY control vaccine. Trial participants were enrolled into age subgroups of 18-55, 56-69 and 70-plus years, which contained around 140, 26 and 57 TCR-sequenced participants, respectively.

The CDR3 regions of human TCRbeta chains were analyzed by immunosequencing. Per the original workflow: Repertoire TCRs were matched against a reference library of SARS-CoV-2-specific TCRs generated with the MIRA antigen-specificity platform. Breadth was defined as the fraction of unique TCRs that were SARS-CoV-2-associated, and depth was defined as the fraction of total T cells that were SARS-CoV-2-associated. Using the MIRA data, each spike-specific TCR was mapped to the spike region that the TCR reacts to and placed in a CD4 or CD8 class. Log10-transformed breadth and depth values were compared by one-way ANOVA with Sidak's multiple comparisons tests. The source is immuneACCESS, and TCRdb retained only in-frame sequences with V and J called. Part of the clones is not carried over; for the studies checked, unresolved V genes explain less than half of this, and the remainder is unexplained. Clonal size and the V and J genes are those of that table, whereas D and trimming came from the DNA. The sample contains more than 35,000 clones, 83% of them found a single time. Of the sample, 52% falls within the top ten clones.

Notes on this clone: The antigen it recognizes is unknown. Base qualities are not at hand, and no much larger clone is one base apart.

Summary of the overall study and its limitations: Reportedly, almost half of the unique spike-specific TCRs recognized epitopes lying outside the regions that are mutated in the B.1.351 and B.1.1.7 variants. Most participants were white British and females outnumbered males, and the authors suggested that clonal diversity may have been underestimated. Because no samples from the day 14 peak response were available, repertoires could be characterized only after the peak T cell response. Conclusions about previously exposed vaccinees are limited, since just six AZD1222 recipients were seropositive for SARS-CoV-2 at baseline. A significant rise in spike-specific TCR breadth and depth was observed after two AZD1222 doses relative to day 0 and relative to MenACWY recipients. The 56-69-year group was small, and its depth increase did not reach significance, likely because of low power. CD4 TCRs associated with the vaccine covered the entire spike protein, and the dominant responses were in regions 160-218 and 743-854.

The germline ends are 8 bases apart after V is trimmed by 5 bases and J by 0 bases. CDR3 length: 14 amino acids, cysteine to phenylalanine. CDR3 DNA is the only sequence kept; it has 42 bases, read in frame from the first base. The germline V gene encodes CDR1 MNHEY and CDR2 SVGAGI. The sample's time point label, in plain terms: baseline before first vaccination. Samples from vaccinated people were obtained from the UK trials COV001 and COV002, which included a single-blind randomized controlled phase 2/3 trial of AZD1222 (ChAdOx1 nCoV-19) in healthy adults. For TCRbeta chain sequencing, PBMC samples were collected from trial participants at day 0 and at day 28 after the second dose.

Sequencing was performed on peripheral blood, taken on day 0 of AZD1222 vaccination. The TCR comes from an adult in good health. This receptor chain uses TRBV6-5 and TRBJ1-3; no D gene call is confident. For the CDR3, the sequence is CASSQISSGNTIYF. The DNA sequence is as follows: TGTGCCAGCAGTCAAATTAGCTCTGGAAACACCATATATTTT.